This TCR beta chain was captured in a study of blood T cell repertoires in COVID-19. Across the study: Whether acute or convalescent, the COVID-19 samples came from the United States, Italy and Spain.

The table came from immunoSEQ multiplex PCR; TCRdb's copy has only in-frame clones and leaves some out. Among approximately 170,000 clones listed, 65% to 85% were seen once. This clone was seen more than once but under ten times. One end of the junction varies from germline; a read error may be responsible. Individuals drawn from 24 US areas were about 18 to 89 years old. Two negative PCRs, clearance, or symptom resolution had been documented for recovered Cohort 3 donors. The CDR3 covers 11 residues. CDR1 and CDR2 (germline): MNHNS, SASEGT. This sequence was found in a man aged 40-50 years who had recovered from COVID-19. This sequence joins TRBV6-1 and TRBJ1-2; no clear D. Specimen: PBMCs or T cells enriched from blood (not recorded which). The CDR3 spells CASSESGLAGF. CDR3 coding DNA: TGTGCCAGCAGTGAATCAGGTTTAGCGGGCTTC.